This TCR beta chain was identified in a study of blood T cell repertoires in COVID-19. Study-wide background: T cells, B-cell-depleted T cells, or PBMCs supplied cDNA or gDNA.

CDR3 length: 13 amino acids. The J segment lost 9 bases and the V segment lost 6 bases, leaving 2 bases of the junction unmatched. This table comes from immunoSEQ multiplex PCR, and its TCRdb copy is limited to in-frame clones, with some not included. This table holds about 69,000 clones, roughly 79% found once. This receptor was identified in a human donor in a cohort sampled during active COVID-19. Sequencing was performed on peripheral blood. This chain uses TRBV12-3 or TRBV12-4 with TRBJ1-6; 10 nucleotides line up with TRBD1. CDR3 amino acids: CASSWDRGSPLHF. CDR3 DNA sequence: TGTGCCAGCAGCTGGGACAGGGGTTCACCCCTCCACTTT.